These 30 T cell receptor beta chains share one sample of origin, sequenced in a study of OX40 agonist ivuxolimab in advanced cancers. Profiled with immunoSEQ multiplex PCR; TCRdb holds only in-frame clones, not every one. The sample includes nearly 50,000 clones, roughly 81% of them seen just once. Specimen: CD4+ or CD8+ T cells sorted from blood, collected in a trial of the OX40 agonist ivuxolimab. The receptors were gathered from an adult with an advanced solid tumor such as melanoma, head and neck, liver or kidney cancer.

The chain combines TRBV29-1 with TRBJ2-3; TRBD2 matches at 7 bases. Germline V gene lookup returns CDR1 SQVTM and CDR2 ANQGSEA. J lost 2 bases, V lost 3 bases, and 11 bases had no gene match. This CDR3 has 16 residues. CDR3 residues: CSVERGPGLNTDTQYF. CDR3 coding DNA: TGCAGCGTTGAGAGGGGCCCGGGACTAAACACAGATACGCAGTATTTT.

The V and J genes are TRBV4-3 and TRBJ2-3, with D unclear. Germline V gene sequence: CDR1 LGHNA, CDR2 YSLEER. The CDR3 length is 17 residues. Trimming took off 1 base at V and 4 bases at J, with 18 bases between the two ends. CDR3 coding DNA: TGCGCCAGCAGCCAAGTTATAAGTGGGTCTTGGGCAGATACGCAGTATTTT. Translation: CASSQVISGSWADTQYF.

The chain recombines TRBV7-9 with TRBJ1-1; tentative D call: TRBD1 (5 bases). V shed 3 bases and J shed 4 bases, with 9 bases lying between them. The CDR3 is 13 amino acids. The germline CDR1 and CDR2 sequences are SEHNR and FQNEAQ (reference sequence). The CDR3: CASSLMGGTEAFF. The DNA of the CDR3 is TGTGCCAGCAGCTTGATGGGGGGCACTGAAGCTTTCTTT.

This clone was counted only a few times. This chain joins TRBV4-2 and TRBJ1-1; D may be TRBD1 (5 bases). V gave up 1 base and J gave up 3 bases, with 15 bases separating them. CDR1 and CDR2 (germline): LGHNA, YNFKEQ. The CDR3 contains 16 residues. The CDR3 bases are TGTGCCAGCAGCCAAGCGGGTGGGGGAGTTGACACTGAAGCTTTCTTT. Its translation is CASSQAGGGVDTEAFF.

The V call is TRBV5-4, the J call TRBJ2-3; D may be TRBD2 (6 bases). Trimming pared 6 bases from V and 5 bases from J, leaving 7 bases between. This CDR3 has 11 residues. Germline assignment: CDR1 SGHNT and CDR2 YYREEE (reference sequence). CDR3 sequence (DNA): TGTGCCAGCATGGGGGGAGATACGCAGTATTTT. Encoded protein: CASMGGDTQYF.

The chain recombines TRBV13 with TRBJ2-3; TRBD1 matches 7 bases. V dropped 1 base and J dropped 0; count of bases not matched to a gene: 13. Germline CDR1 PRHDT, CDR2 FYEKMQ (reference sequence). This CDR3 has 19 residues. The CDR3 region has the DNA TGTGCCAGCAGCTTAGTTTTCGGGACAGTCGCGACTAGCACAGATACGCAGTATTTT. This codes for CASSLVFGTVATSTDTQYF.

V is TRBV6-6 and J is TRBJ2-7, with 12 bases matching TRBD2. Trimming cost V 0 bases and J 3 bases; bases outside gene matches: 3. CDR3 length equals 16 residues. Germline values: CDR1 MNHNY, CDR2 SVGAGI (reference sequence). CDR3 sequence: CASSYSLTSGSYEQYF. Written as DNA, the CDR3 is TGTGCCAGCAGTTACTCCTTGACTAGCGGGAGCTACGAGCAGTACTTC.

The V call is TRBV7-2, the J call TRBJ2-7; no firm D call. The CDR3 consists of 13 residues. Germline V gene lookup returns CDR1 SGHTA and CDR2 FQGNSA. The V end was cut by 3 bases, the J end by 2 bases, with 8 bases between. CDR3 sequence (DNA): TGTGCCAGCAGCTTTGGGCATGCCTACGAGCAGTACTTC. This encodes CASSFGHAYEQYF. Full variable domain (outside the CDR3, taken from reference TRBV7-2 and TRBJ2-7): GAGVSQSPSNKVTEKGKDVELRCDPISGHTALYWYRQSLGQGLEFLIYFQGNSAPDKSGLPSDRFSAERTGGSVSTLTIQRTQQEDSAVYLCASSFGHAYEQYFGPGTRLTVT.

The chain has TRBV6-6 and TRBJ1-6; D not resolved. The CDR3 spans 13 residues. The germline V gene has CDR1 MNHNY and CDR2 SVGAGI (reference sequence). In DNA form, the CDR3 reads TGTGGCGAGGGTGCCTACTCTAATTCACCCCTCCACTTT. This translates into CGEGAYSNSPLHF.

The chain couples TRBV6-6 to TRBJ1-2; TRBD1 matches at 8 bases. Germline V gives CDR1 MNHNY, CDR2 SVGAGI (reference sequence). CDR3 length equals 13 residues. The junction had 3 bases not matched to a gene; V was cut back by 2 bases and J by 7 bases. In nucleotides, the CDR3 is TGTGCCAGCAGTTACGCGACAGGGGTTGGCTACACCTTC. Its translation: CASSYATGVGYTF.

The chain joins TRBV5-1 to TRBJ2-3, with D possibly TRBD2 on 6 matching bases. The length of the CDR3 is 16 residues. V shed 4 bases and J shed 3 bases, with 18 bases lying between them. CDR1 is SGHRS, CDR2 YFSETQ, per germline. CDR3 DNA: TGCGCCAGCAGCGGGGGGTATGGGCGGGCGACAGATACGCAGTATTTT. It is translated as CASSGGYGRATDTQYF.

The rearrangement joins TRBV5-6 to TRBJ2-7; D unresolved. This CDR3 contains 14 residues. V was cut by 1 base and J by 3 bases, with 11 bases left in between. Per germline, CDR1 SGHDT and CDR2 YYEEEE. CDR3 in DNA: TGTGCCAGCAGCTTGCTTGGGGATAACTACGAGCAGTACTTC. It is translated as CASSLLGDNYEQYF. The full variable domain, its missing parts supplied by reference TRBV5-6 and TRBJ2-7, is DAGVTQSPTHLIKTRGQQVTLRCSPKSGHDTVSWYQQALGQGPQFIFQYYEEEERQRGNFPDRFSGHQFPNYSSELNVNALLLGDSALYLCASSLLGDNYEQYFGPGTRLTVT.

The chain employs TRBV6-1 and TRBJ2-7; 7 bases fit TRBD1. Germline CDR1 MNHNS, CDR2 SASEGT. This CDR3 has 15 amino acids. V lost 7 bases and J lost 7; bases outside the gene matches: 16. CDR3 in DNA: TGTGCCAGCACCTCACCGGGACAGAAACATGGGGAGCAGTACTTC. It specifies CASTSPGQKHGEQYF.

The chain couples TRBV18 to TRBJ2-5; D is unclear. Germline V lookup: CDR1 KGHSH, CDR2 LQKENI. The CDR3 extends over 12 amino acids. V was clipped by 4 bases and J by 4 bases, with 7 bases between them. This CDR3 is CASSQGVETQYF. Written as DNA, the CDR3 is TGTGCCAGCTCACAGGGCGTAGAGACCCAGTACTTC.

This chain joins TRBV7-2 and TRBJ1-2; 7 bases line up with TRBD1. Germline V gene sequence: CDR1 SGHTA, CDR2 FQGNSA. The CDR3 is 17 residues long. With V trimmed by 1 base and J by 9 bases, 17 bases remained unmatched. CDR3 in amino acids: CASSLDHRGGDRGSYTF. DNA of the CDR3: TGTGCCAGCAGCTTAGACCACAGGGGAGGGGACCGAGGGAGCTACACCTTC.

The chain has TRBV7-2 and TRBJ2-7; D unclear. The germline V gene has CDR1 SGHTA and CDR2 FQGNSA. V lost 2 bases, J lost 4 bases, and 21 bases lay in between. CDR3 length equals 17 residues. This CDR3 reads CASSLWVGKSAAYEQYF. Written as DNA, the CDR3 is TGTGCCAGCAGCTTATGGGTGGGGAAATCGGCGGCTTACGAGCAGTACTTC. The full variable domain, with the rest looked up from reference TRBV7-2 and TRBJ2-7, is GAGVSQSPSNKVTEKGKDVELRCDPISGHTALYWYRQSLGQGLEFLIYFQGNSAPDKSGLPSDRFSAERTGGSVSTLTIQRTQQEDSAVYLCASSLWVGKSAAYEQYFGPGTRLTVT.

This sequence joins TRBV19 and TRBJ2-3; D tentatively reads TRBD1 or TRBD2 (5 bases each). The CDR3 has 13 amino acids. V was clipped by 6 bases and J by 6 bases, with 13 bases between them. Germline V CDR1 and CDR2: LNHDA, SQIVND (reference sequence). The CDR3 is CASRTPGADTQYF. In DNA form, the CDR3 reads TGTGCCAGTAGAACCCCCGGGGCGGATACGCAGTATTTT.

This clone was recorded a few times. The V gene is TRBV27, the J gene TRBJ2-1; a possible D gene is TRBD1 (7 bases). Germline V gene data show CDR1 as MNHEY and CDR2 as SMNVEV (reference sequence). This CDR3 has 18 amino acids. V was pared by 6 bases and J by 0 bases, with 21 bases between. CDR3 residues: CASRGGGTVAGSYNEQFF. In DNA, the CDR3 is TGTGCCAGCAGAGGGGGCGGGACAGTCGCGGGCTCCTACAATGAGCAGTTCTTC.

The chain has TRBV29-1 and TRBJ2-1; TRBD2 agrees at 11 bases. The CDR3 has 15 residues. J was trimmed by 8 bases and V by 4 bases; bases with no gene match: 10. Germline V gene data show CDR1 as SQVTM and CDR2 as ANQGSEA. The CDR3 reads CSVAGLAGGTDEQFF. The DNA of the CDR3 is TGCAGCGTTGCAGGGCTAGCGGGAGGTACCGATGAGCAGTTCTTC.

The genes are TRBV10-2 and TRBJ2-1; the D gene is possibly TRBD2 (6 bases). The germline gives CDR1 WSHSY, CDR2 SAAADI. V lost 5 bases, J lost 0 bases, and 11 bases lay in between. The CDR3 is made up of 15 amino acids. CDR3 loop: CASSYGTYSYNEQFF. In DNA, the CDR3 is TGCGCCAGCAGTTACGGGACTTACTCCTACAATGAGCAGTTCTTC.

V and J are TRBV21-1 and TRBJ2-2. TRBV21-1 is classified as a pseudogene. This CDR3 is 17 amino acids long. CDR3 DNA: TGTGCCAGCAGCAAATCCGAGGGGAATCGTTACACCGGGGAGCTGTTTTTT. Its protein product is CASSKSEGNRYTGELFF.

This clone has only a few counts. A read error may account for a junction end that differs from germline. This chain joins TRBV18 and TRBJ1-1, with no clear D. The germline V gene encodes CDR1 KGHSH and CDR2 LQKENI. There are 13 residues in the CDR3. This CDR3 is CASSPRKYTEAFF. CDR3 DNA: TGTGCCAGCTCGCCACGAAAGTACACTGAAGCTTTCTTT.

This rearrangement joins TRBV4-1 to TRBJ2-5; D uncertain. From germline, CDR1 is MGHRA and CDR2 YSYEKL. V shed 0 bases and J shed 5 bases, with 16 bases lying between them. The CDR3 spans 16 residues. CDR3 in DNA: TGCGCCAGCAGCCAAGAACACCGCGGATTCTTGGAGACCCAGTACTTC. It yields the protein CASSQEHRGFLETQYF.

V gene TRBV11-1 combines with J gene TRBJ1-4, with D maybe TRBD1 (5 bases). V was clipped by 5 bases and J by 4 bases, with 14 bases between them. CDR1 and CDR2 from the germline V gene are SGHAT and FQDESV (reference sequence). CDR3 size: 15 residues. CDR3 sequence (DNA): TGTGCCAGCAGCCCGGGGGAGGCAGTTAATGAAAAACTGTTTTTT. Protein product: CASSPGEAVNEKLFF.

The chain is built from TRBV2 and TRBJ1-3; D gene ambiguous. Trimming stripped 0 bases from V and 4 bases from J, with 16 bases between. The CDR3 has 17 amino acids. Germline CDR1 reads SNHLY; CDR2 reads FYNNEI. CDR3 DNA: TGTGCCAGCAGTGAAGCGGAATGGGAGCCTACGGGAAACACCATATATTTT. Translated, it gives CASSEAEWEPTGNTIYF.

The CDR3 bases are TGTGCCAGCGGTTTGTCAGACAATCAGCCCCAGCATTTT. Translated, it gives CASGLSDNQPQHF. The chain combines TRBV7-6 with TRBJ1-5, with D hard to call. The CDR3 runs 13 residues. In germline, CDR1 is SGHVS, CDR2 FNYEAQ. Deletions cut 8 bases from V and 3 bases from J, with 11 bases between.

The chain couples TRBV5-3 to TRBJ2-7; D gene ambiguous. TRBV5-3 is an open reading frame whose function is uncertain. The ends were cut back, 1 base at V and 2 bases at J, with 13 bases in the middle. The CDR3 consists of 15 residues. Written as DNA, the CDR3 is TGTGCCAGAAGCTTGTGGACCAAGGTACCCTACGAGCAGTACTTC. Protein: CARSLWTKVPYEQYF.

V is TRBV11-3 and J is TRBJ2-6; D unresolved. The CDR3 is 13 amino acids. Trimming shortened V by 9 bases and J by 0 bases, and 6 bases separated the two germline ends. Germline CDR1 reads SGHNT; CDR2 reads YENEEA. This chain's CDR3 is CASRASGANVLTF. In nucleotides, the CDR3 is TGTGCCAGTAGGGCCTCTGGGGCCAACGTCCTGACTTTC. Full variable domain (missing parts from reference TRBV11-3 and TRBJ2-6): EAGVVQSPRYKIIEKKQPVAFWCNPISGHNTLYWYLQNLGQGPELLIRYENEEAVDDSQLPKDRFSAERLKGVDSTLKIQPAELGDSAVYLCASRASGANVLTFGAGSRLTVL.

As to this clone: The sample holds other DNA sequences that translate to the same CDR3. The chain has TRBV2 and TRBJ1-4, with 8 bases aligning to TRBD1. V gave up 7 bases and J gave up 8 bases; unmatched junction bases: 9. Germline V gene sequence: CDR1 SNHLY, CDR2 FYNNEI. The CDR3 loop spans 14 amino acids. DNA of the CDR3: TGTGCCAGCATCCCAGACAGGGGCGGAGAAAAACTGTTTTTT. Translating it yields CASIPDRGGEKLFF.

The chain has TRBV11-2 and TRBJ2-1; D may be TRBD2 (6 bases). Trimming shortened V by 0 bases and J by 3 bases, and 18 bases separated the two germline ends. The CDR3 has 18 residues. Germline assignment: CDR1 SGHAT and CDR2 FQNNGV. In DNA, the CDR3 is TGTGCCAGCAGCTTAGATCAGGGACTCTTAGAGGGCTACAATGAGCAGTTCTTC. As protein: CASSLDQGLLEGYNEQFF.